Each of the 8 T cell receptor beta chains below was sequenced from the same sample in a study of blood T cell repertoires in COVID-19. Method: immunoSEQ multiplex PCR; TCRdb's copy keeps in-frame clones and lacks some. Of approximately 70,000 clones in the sample, 88% were seen once. The sample was peripheral blood. The receptors shown here come from a human donor in a cohort sampled during active COVID-19.

The chain uses TRBV20-1 and TRBJ2-5; the D gene is possibly TRBD2 (5 bases). This CDR3 contains 13 residues. Germline loops: CDR1 DFQATT, CDR2 SNEGSKA (reference sequence). The V end lost 3 bases, the J end lost 4 bases, and 12 bases lay between the germline ends. The CDR3 nucleotides read TGCAGTGCTAGTAAAGAGGCGGGAGAGACCCAGTACTTC. Amino acids: CSASKEAGETQYF.

V and J are TRBV5-1 and TRBJ1-4; 7 bases are a match to TRBD1. Germline V gene sequence: CDR1 SGHRS, CDR2 YFSETQ. V lost 0 bases to trimming and J lost 4 bases; unmatched junction nucleotides: 6. The CDR3 length is 16 residues. CDR3 sequence: CASSLEYRGDNEKLFF. The CDR3 DNA sequence: TGCGCCAGCAGCTTGGAATACAGGGGCGATAATGAAAAACTGTTTTTT.

The chain carries TRBV24-1 and TRBJ2-1; no clear D gene. The V end was cut by 3 bases, the J end by 4 bases, with 6 bases between. Germline CDR1 and CDR2: KGHDR and SFDVKD. CDR3 length equals 13 residues. The CDR3 bases are TGTGCCACCAGTGATCCGCGATACAATGAGCAGTTCTTC. Its protein is CATSDPRYNEQFF.

The V call is TRBV28, the J call TRBJ2-3; 8 nucleotides line up with TRBD2. The CDR3 has 15 residues. V shed 5 bases and J 1 base; nucleotides not matched to a gene: 5. Germline CDR1 MDHEN, CDR2 SYDVKM. The CDR3 nucleotides are TGTGCCAGCAGTGTCCCAGCGGGAGGCACAGATACGCAGTATTTT. It codes for CASSVPAGGTDTQYF.

The chain employs TRBV28 and TRBJ2-5, with D possibly TRBD2 on 6 matching bases. The J call could be wrong; TRBJ2-7 is a better fit for the DNA end. CDR1 is MDHEN, CDR2 SYDVKM, per germline. This CDR3 spans 16 amino acids. This CDR3 reads CASSPRRQGGYYEQYF. CDR3 coding DNA: TGTGCCAGCAGTCCCCGACGGCAGGGAGGCTACTACGAGCAGTACTTC.

The V and J genes are TRBV7-8 and TRBJ1-4; D uncertain. V was pared by 5 bases and J by 8 bases, with 15 bases between. Germline CDR1 and CDR2: SGHVS and FQNEAQ. The CDR3 has 14 amino acids. The chain's CDR3 is CASSKREGGEKLFF. DNA of the CDR3: TGTGCCAGCAGCAAAAGGGAGGGCGGGGAAAAACTGTTTTTT.

The V gene is TRBV7-8, the J gene TRBJ2-3, with D maybe TRBD2 (5 bases). The CDR3 has 13 amino acids. Trimming stripped 3 bases from V and 2 bases from J, with 6 bases between. CDR1 and CDR2 from the germline V gene are SGHVS and FQNEAQ. This CDR3 reads CASSFDYTDTQYF. The CDR3 nucleotides read TGTGCCAGCAGCTTCGACTACACAGATACGCAGTATTTT.

The J gene is TRBJ2-3, the V gene TRBV10-3; unclear D gene. Per germline, CDR1 ENHRY and CDR2 SYGVKD. V was cut by 10 bases and J by 2 bases, with 13 bases left in between. This CDR3 has 13 amino acids. CDR3 protein: CATGPYPTDTQYF. In DNA, the CDR3 is TGTGCCACGGGTCCGTACCCCACAGATACGCAGTATTTT.